This T cell receptor beta chain comes out of a study of T-cell reconstitution after alpha-beta-depleted transplantation in children. Unique molecular identifiers were used in preparing the TCRbeta library. In TCRdb, the PCR reads were re-called with MiXCR into one record per CDR3 protein. The table has approximately 430,000 distinct CDR3 sequences, roughly 15% seen once. In germline, CDR1 is MDHEN, CDR2 SYDVKM. The CDR3 has 15 amino acids. Between the trimmed V and J ends, which lost 7 bases and 4 bases, there was a span of 17 bases. The table lists this clonotype with a few counts. Antigen specificity is unknown. Regarding the study as a whole: From surviving recipient T cells and thymic progenitors came the high day-60 TCRbeta diversity observed in some patients. At around two months after transplant, the alpha-beta T cells were reportedly derived from several hundred expanded clones that came from non-depleted graft cells.

This sequence joins TRBV28 and TRBJ2-1; D perhaps matches TRBD1 (5 bases). Here the sequenced sample was PBMCs, mostly from graft donor cells, taken 360 days after TCRalphabeta/CD19-depleted stem cell transplant. The clonotype was recovered from a boy under three years old who had a stem cell transplant for Wiskott-Aldrich syndrome, so the T cells may come from the graft donor. The CDR3 sequence: CASTPGWTFYNEQFF. The CDR3 coding sequence is TGTGCCAGCACCCCCGGCTGGACATTTTACAATGAGCAGTTCTTC.